The next 16 T cell receptor beta chains were all read from a single sample in a study of T cells in Graves' hyperthyroidism and ophthalmopathy. TCR beta CDR3 regions were amplified from RNA. The study used the HTBI primer set for a first-round RT-PCR of the TCR CDR3. Via MiXCR, TCRdb re-called the multiplex PCR reads, giving one row per CDR3 protein. This table holds roughly 400,000 distinct CDR3 sequences, 20% to 25% found once. Material: blood. The receptors originated from a man aged 50-60 years with Graves' hyperthyroidism.

V is TRBV29-1 and J is TRBJ1-1; D unresolved. V lost 4 bases, J lost 6 bases, and 18 bases lay in between. The CDR3 is 14 residues long. Germline assignment: CDR1 SQVTM and CDR2 ANQGSEA. CDR3 amino acids: CSVVRGFLVSEAFF. CDR3 bases: TGCAGCGTTGTTCGTGGTTTTTTGGTTTCTGAAGCTTTCTTT.

This chain uses TRBV4-1 with TRBJ1-4; no firm D call. The germline CDR1 and CDR2 sequences are MGHRA and YSYEKL. The CDR3 totals 16 residues. The V and J ends lost 1 base and 8 bases respectively, with 17 bases between them. Here the CDR3 reads CASSQAGGIIGEKLFF. CDR3 nucleotide sequence: TGCGCCAGCAGCCAAGCGGGAGGGATCATCGGGGAAAAACTGTTTTTT.

The CDR3 bases are TGCAGCGTTGCGCTAGCGGGAGGGTTCTCATTCAACAATGAGCAGTTCTTC. It is translated as CSVALAGGFSFNNEQFF. The J gene is TRBJ2-1, the V gene TRBV29-1; 12 nucleotides line up with TRBD2. The CDR3 runs 17 residues. CDR1 and CDR2 from the germline V gene are SQVTM and ANQGSEA. V shed 4 bases and J 5 bases; nucleotides not matched to a gene: 12.

This clonotype was found a few times. This sequence joins TRBV6-1 and TRBJ1-1; D is undetermined. CDR1 and CDR2 from the germline V gene are MNHNS and SASEGT. Trimming cost V 5 bases and J 6 bases, with 10 bases left between them. CDR3 length: 12 residues. CDR3: CASSYGPSEAFF. CDR3 nucleotides: TGTGCCAGCAGTTACGGTCCCTCTGAAGCTTTCTTT.

The V and J genes are TRBV9 and TRBJ2-5; 8 bases align to TRBD1. Per germline, CDR1 SGDLS and CDR2 YYNGEE. The V gene end was trimmed by 0 bases and the J gene end by 2 bases; junction bases not matched to a gene: 3. This CDR3 spans 15 amino acids. This CDR3 is CASSVGQGRQETQYF. The CDR3 nucleotides read TGTGCCAGCAGCGTAGGACAGGGGAGGCAAGAGACCCAGTACTTC.

The chain couples TRBV20-1 to TRBJ2-1; TRBD2 matches 8 bases. Looked up from germline, CDR1 is DFQATT and CDR2 is SNEGSKA (reference sequence). Trimming removed 1 base from V and 3 bases from J; junction bases left unmatched: 11. This CDR3 spans 17 amino acids. CDR3 protein: CSARVPRIAGIYNEQFF. In DNA form, the CDR3 reads TGCAGTGCTAGAGTACCTCGGATAGCGGGAATCTACAATGAGCAGTTCTTC.

This rearrangement joins TRBV28 to TRBJ2-1; D may correspond to TRBD1 or TRBD2 (6 bases each). This CDR3 contains 15 residues. Trimming removed 2 bases from V and 10 bases from J, with 18 bases in between. CDR1 is MDHEN and CDR2 is SYDVKM in the germline V gene. CDR3 sequence (DNA): TGTGCCAGCAGTTTAAGCCTTACGGGGGCGAACGAGCAGTTCTTC. Translating gives CASSLSLTGANEQFF.

The gene calls are TRBV19 and TRBJ1-2, with D maybe TRBD1 (6 bases). Looked up from germline, CDR1 is LNHDA and CDR2 is SQIVND (reference sequence). This CDR3 has 14 residues. The V end lost 3 bases, the J end lost 4 bases, and 12 bases lay between the germline ends. The CDR3 reads CASSIRGRGYGYTF. The CDR3 nucleotides are TGTGCCAGTAGTATCCGTGGCAGGGGCTATGGCTACACCTTC. Combining the CDR3 with reference TRBV19 and TRBJ1-2 gives the whole variable domain DGGITQSPKYLFRKEGQNVTLSCEQNLNHDAMYWYRQDPGQGLRLIYYSQIVNDFQKGDIAEGYSVSREKKESFPLTVTSAQKNPTAFYLCASSIRGRGYGYTFGSGTRLTVV.

Many counts were recorded for this clonotype. V and J are TRBV2 and TRBJ1-2; D not resolved. The CDR3 extends over 12 amino acids. V shed 6 bases and J shed 5 bases, with 10 bases lying between them. Germline V gene data show CDR1 as SNHLY and CDR2 as FYNNEI. The CDR3 DNA sequence: TGTGCCAGCAGATTTTACAGTTATGGCTACACCTTC. Translation gives CASRFYSYGYTF.

The gene calls are TRBV28 and TRBJ2-7; D unclear. The length of the CDR3 is 11 residues. V was trimmed by 7 bases and J by 2 bases, leaving 6 bases between them. Germline V lookup: CDR1 MDHEN, CDR2 SYDVKM. The CDR3 bases are TGTGCCAGCACTGCGGCCTACGAGCAGTACTTC. Amino acids: CASTAAYEQYF.

The chain couples TRBV18 to TRBJ2-7; D not certain. The CDR3 covers 12 residues. Germline CDR1 and CDR2: KGHSH and LQKENI. Trimming removed 3 bases at V and 6 bases at J, with 9 bases between. CDR3 nucleotide sequence: TGTGCCAGCTCACCTACCAATATCGAGCAGTACTTC. It is translated as CASSPTNIEQYF.

The V and J genes are TRBV28 and TRBJ1-5, with TRBD1 matching 10 bases. Germline assignment: CDR1 MDHEN and CDR2 SYDVKM. V lost 5 bases to trimming and J lost 0 bases; unmatched junction nucleotides: 7. The length of the CDR3 is 17 residues. The CDR3 sequence is CASSQDRGTYSNQPQHF. The DNA of the CDR3 is TGTGCCAGCAGTCAGGACAGGGGGACTTATAGCAATCAGCCCCAGCATTTT. The variable domain in full, with the rest retrieved from reference TRBV28 and TRBJ1-5, is DVKVTQSSRYLVKRTGEKVFLECVQDMDHENMFWYRQDPGLGLRLIYFSYDVKMKEKGDIPEGYSVSREKKERFSLILESASTNQTSMYLCASSQDRGTYSNQPQHFGDGTRLSIL.

This clonotype was seen only a few times. The gene calls are TRBV7-3 and TRBJ2-2; no clear D gene. CDR3 length: 16 amino acids. Trimming pared 5 bases from V and 1 base from J, leaving 14 bases between. CDR1 is SGHTA and CDR2 is FQGTGA in the germline V gene. The CDR3 here is CASSPVRSRNTGELFF. CDR3 nucleotide sequence: TGTGCCAGCAGCCCCGTAAGGAGCAGGAACACCGGGGAGCTGTTTTTT.

Notes on this clonotype: The junction does not match germline at one end; this may be a read error. The chain has TRBV11-2 and TRBJ2-1, with 8 bases aligning to TRBD2. The CDR3 runs to 13 residues. Germline CDR1 SGHAT, CDR2 FQNNGV. The CDR3 loop reads CASGFEAGDEQFF. The DNA of the CDR3 is TGTGCCAGCGGCTTTGAAGCGGGAGATGAGCAGTTCTTC.

The chain employs TRBV28 and TRBJ2-7; D gene ambiguous. Germline V gives CDR1 MDHEN, CDR2 SYDVKM. V gave up 10 bases and J gave up 0 bases, with 10 bases separating them. This CDR3 has 12 residues. The CDR3 region is CATKPSSYEQYF. The CDR3 coding sequence is TGTGCCACGAAGCCGAGCTCCTACGAGCAGTACTTC.

This clonotype was seen only a few times. The gene calls are TRBV20-1 and TRBJ1-1, with D tentatively TRBD1 (5 bases). This CDR3 region has 13 residues. The germline V and J ends were trimmed by 3 bases and 1 base, with 9 bases remaining between them. Germline CDR1 reads DFQATT; CDR2 reads SNEGSKA (reference sequence). In DNA, the CDR3 is TGCAGTGCTAGTGAGGGACCGAACACTGAAGCTTTCTTT. Translated: CSASEGPNTEAFF.